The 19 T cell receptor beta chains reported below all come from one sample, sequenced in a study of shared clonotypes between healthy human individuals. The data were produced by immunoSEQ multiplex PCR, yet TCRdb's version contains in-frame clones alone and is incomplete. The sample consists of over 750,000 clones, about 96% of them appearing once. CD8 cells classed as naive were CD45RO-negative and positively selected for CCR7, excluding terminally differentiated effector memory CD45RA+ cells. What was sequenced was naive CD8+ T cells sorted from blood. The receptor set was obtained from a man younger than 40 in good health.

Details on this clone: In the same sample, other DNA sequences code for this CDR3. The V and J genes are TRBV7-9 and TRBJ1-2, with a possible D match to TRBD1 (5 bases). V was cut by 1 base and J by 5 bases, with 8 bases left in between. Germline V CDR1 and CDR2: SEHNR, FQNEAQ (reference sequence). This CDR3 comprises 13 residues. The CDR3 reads CASSLGGAYGYTF. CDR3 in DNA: TGTGCCAGCAGCTTAGGCGGGGCTTATGGCTACACCTTC. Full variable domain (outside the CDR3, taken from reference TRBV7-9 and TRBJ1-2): DTGVSQNPRHKITKRGQNVTFRCDPISEHNRLYWYRQTLGQGPEFLTYFQNEAQLEKSRLLSDRFSAERPKGSFSTLEIQRTEQGDSAMYLCASSLGGAYGYTFGSGTRLTVV.

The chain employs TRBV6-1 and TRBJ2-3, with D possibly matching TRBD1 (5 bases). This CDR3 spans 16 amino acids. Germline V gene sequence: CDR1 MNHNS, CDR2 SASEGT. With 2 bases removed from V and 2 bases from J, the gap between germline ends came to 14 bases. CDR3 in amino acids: CASSEPQDITTDTQYF. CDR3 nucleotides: TGTGCCAGCAGTGAACCTCAGGACATCACCACAGATACGCAGTATTTT.

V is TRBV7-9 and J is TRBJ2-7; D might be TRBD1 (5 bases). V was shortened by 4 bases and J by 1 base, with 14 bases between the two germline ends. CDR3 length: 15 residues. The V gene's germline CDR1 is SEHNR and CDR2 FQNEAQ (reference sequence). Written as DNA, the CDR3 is TGTGCCAGCAGCTCCAGGGTCGGCCCGTCCTACGAGCAGTACTTC. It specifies CASSSRVGPSYEQYF. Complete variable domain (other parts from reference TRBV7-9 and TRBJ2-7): DTGVSQNPRHKITKRGQNVTFRCDPISEHNRLYWYRQTLGQGPEFLTYFQNEAQLEKSRLLSDRFSAERPKGSFSTLEIQRTEQGDSAMYLCASSSRVGPSYEQYFGPGTRLTVT.

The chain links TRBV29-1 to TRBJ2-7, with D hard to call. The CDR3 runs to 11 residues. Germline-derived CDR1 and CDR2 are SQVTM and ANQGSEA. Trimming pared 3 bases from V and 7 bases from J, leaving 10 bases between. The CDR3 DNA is TGCAGCGTTGAGTATCAGGTTGAGCAGTACTTC. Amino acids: CSVEYQVEQYF.

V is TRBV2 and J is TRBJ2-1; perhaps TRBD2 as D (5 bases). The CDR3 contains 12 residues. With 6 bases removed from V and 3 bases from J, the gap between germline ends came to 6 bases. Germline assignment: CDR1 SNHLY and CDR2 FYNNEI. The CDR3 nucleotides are TGTGCCAGCAGCCGGGACTACAATGAGCAGTTCTTC. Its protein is CASSRDYNEQFF. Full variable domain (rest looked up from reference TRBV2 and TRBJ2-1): EPEVTQTPSHQVTQMGQEVILRCVPISNHLYFYWYRQILGQKVEFLVSFYNNEISEKSEIFDDQFSVERPDGSNFTLKIRSTKLEDSAMYFCASSRDYNEQFFGPGTRLTVL.

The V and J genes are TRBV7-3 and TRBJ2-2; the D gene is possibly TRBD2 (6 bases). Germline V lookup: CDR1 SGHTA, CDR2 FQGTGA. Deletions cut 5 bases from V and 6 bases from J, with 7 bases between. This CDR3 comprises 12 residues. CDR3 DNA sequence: TGTGCCAGCAGCGGACTATCCGGGGAGCTGTTTTTT. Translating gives CASSGLSGELFF.

CDR3 DNA sequence: TGTGCCAGCAGTGATACGAGCGGGAATGAGCAGTTCTTC. Translating it yields CASSDTSGNEQFF. This rearrangement joins TRBV28 to TRBJ2-1; D may be TRBD2 (6 bases). Germline V lookup: CDR1 MDHEN, CDR2 SYDVKM. Trimming removed 5 bases from V and 7 bases from J, with 12 bases in between. This CDR3 has 13 amino acids. The full variable domain, rest sourced from reference TRBV28 and TRBJ2-1, is DVKVTQSSRYLVKRTGEKVFLECVQDMDHENMFWYRQDPGLGLRLIYFSYDVKMKEKGDIPEGYSVSREKKERFSLILESASTNQTSMYLCASSDTSGNEQFFGPGTRLTVL.

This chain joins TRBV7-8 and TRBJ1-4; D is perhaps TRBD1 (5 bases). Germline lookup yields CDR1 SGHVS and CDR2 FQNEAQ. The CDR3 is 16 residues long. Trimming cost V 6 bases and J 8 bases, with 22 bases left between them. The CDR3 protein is CASSQVGATRGEKLFF. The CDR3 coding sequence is TGTGCCAGCAGTCAAGTAGGGGCAACTCGTGGGGAAAAACTGTTTTTT.

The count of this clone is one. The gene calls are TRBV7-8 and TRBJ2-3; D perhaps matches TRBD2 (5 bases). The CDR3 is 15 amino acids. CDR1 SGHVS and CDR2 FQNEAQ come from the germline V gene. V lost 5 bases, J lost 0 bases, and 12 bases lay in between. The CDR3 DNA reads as TGTGCCAGCAGCCTCGGACTGGTTAGCACAGATACGCAGTATTTT. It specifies CASSLGLVSTDTQYF. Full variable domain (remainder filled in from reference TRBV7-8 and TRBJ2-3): GAGVSQSPRYKVAKRGQDVALRCDPISGHVSLFWYQQALGQGPEFLTYFQNEAQLDKSGLPSDRFFAERPEGSVSTLKIQRTQQEDSAVYLCASSLGLVSTDTQYFGPGTRLTVL.

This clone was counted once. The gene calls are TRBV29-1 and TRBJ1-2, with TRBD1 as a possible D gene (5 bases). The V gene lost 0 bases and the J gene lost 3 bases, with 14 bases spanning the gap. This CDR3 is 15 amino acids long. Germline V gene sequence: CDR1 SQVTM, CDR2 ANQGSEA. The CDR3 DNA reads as TGCAGCGTTGAAGATCAGACCTGGGGGGACTATGGCTACACCTTC. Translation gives CSVEDQTWGDYGYTF.

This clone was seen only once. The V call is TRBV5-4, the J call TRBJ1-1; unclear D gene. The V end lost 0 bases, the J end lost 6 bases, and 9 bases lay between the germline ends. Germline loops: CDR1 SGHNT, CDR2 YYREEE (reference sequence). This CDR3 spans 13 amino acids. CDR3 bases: TGTGCCAGCAGCTTGGGGGGTCTACCTGAAGCTTTCTTT. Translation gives CASSLGGLPEAFF.

The CDR3 reads CASSPRTSGRVNEQFF. The CDR3 DNA reads as TGTGCCAGCAGCCCGAGGACTAGCGGGAGGGTAAATGAGCAGTTCTTC. The chain is built from TRBV11-3 and TRBJ2-1, with 15 bases matching TRBD2. The ends lost 5 bases at V and 7 bases at J; junction bases unmatched: 6. Germline values: CDR1 SGHNT, CDR2 YENEEA. This CDR3 comprises 16 residues. Full variable domain (missing parts from reference TRBV11-3 and TRBJ2-1): EAGVVQSPRYKIIEKKQPVAFWCNPISGHNTLYWYLQNLGQGPELLIRYENEEAVDDSQLPKDRFSAERLKGVDSTLKIQPAELGDSAVYLCASSPRTSGRVNEQFFGPGTRLTVL.

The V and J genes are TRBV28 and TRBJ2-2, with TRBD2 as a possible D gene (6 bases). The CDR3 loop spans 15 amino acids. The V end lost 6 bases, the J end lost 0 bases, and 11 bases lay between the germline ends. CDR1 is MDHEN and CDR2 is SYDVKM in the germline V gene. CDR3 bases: TGTGCCAGCAGGGAGACGGGGGCGAACACCGGGGAGCTGTTTTTT. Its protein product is CASRETGANTGELFF.

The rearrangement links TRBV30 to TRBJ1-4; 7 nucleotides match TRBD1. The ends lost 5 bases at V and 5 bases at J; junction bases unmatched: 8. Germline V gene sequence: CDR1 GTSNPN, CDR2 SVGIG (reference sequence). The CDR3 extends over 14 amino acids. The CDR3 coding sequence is TGTGCCTGGGTCCCGACAGGGAACAATGAAAAACTGTTTTTT. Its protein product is CAWVPTGNNEKLFF.

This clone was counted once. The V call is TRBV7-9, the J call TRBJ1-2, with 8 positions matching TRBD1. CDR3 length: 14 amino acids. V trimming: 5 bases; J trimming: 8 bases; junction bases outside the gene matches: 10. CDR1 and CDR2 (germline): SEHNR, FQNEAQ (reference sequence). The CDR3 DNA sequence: TGTGCCAGCAGCCTAGGACAGGGTCGTCGGGGCTACACCTTC. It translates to CASSLGQGRRGYTF.

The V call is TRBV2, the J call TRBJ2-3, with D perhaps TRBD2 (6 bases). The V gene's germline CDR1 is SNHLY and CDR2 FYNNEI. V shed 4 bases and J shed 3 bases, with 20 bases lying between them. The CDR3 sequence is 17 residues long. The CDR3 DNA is TGTGCCAGCAGTGTCCGACCCCAAGGGAGCGGGACAGATACGCAGTATTTT. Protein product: CASSVRPQGSGTDTQYF.

In DNA, the CDR3 is TGTGCCAGCAGTTCCCAGGGAGGTCGGACAAATTACGAGCAGTACTTC. Its protein is CASSSQGGRTNYEQYF. The rearrangement joins TRBV6-6 to TRBJ2-7; maybe TRBD2 (6 bases). CDR3 length equals 16 residues. V lost 4 bases and J lost 4, with 20 bases in between. Germline CDR1 MNHNY, CDR2 SVGAGI (reference sequence).

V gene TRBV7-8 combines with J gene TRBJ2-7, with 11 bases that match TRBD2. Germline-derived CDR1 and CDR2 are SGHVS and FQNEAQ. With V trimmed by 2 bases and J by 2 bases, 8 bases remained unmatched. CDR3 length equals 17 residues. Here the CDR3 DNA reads TGTGCCAGCAGCTTACCTAGCGGGAGGACGAACACCTACGAGCAGTACTTC. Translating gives CASSLPSGRTNTYEQYF. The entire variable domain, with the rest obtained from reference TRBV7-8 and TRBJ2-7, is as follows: GAGVSQSPRYKVAKRGQDVALRCDPISGHVSLFWYQQALGQGPEFLTYFQNEAQLDKSGLPSDRFFAERPEGSVSTLKIQRTQQEDSAVYLCASSLPSGRTNTYEQYFGPGTRLTVT.

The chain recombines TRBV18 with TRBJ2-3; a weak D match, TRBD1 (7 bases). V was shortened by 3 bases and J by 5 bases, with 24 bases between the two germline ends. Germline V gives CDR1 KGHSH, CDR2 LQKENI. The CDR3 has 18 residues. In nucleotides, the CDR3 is TGTGCCAGCTCACCCTCCTCCAGGGGGGCCCCCTCAGTAGATACGCAGTATTTT. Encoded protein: CASSPSSRGAPSVDTQYF.